These 14 T cell receptor beta chains were sequenced from one sample in a study of T-cell memory formation after mild COVID-19. TCRdb processed the 5' RACE reads anew with MiXCR; each CDR3 protein has one entry. This table has over 40,000 distinct CDR3 sequences, around 10% appearing once. Sequenced sample: PBMCs or a T cell subset sorted from them (not recorded which). These TCRs come from a man aged 18 to 30 who had mild COVID-19 (a few samples of this study predate the infection). Cell type and time point are not known.

In its sample, this clonotype was seen a few times. CDR3 sequence (DNA): TGCGCCAGCAGTGGGTCTGGGGACTATGAAAAACTGTTTTTT. Translated, it gives CASSGSGDYEKLFF. J is TRBJ1-4 and V is TRBV10-1, with a tentative D call TRBD1 (5 bases). V was pared by 4 bases and J by 6 bases, with 12 bases between. This CDR3 is 14 amino acids long. CDR1 and CDR2 from the germline V gene are WNHNN and SYGVQD (reference sequence).

This clonotype was seen many times. CDR3 coding DNA: TGCGCCAGCAATCCCAGGGACAGGGGCCCCGGGGAGCTGTTTTTT. Encoded protein: CASNPRDRGPGELFF. This chain links TRBV4-1 with TRBJ2-2; 10 bases align to TRBD1. CDR1 MGHRA and CDR2 YSYEKL come from the germline V gene. The CDR3 runs to 15 residues. The V and J ends lost 7 bases and 6 bases, in that order; junction bases with no gene match: 8.

CDR3 sequence (DNA): TGCGCCAGCAGCCGGGGGTCTGTGTCCACCGGGGAGCTGTTTTTT. Protein: CASSRGSVSTGELFF. The chain has TRBV4-3 and TRBJ2-2, with D perhaps TRBD1 or TRBD2 (5 bases each). The ends were cut back, 4 bases at V and 4 bases at J, with 13 bases in the middle. Germline V gene lookup returns CDR1 LGHNA and CDR2 YSLEER. The CDR3 covers 15 residues.

This clonotype has more than one count but fewer than ten. J is TRBJ2-3 and V is TRBV5-6; D remains unclear. The germline gives CDR1 SGHDT, CDR2 YYEEEE. The CDR3 is 18 residues long. V was cut by 2 bases and J by 5 bases, with 24 bases left in between. The CDR3 nucleotides are TGTGCCAGCAGCTTTACGTTCGTAGGGCCAACGGTGGGAGATACGCAGTATTTT. Encoded protein: CASSFTFVGPTVGDTQYF.

This clonotype occurred many times. J is TRBJ2-5 and V is TRBV20-1; 11 positions match TRBD2. This CDR3 region has 15 residues. The germline CDR1 and CDR2 sequences are DFQATT and SNEGSKA (reference sequence). Trimming at V came to 3 bases and at J to 7 bases, leaving 10 bases not matched to a gene. This chain's CDR3 is CSASPSSGGPSTQYF. CDR3 DNA: TGCAGTGCTAGCCCTTCTAGCGGGGGGCCATCGACCCAGTACTTC.

The V and J genes are TRBV11-2 and TRBJ1-1, with D unresolved. This CDR3 region has 15 residues. Between the trimmed V and J ends, which lost 7 bases and 0 bases, there was a span of 15 bases. Germline CDR1 is SGHAT and CDR2 is FQNNGV. CDR3 in amino acids: CASKDPRVLNTEAFF. In nucleotides, the CDR3 is TGTGCCAGCAAGGACCCTAGGGTGTTGAACACTGAAGCTTTCTTT.

The rearrangement joins TRBV2 to TRBJ2-3; a possible D gene is TRBD1 (6 bases). This CDR3 has 15 amino acids. Germline CDR1 and CDR2: SNHLY and FYNNEI. Between the trimmed V and J ends, which lost 6 bases and 0 bases, there was a span of 13 bases. CDR3: CASSSQGFSTDTQYF. DNA of the CDR3: TGTGCCAGCAGCTCCCAGGGGTTCAGCACAGATACGCAGTATTTT.

This clonotype was picked up a small number of times. This chain uses TRBV7-2 with TRBJ1-2; D gene ambiguous. Trimming removed 1 base at V and 10 bases at J, with 10 bases between. CDR1 and CDR2 from the germline V gene are SGHTA and FQGNSA. The CDR3 is 12 residues long. In DNA form, the CDR3 reads TGTGCCAGCAGCTTAGTAGCAGGTGTCTACACCTTC. It translates to CASSLVAGVYTF.

This clonotype was seen ten or more times. V usage is TRBV10-3 and J usage is TRBJ2-1; 11 positions match TRBD1. The trim removed 6 bases at V and 5 bases at J, leaving 6 bases unmatched. CDR3 size: 15 residues. From germline, CDR1 is ENHRY and CDR2 SYGVKD. CDR3 residues: CAIRRGTGGDNEQFF. The CDR3 DNA is TGTGCCATCAGGAGAGGGACAGGGGGAGACAATGAGCAGTTCTTC.

The sample holds a few counts of this clonotype. The chain employs TRBV20-1 and TRBJ1-6; 9 nucleotides line up with TRBD1. V shed 0 bases and J 9 bases; nucleotides not matched to a gene: 6. This CDR3 region has 15 residues. Germline V gives CDR1 DFQATT, CDR2 SNEGSKA (reference sequence). The CDR3 DNA reads TGCAGTGCTAGAGACGCCGGGACAGGGTTTTCACCCCTCCACTTT. This gives the protein CSARDAGTGFSPLHF.

The J gene is TRBJ2-7, the V gene TRBV21-1; the table's D call, TRBD1, has no DNA check behind it. TRBV21-1 is labeled a pseudogene. There are 12 residues in the CDR3. The CDR3 region has the DNA TGTGCCAGCAGTGGGGCAGCGTACGAGCAGTACTTC. Translating it yields CASSGAAYEQYF.

This clonotype was picked up a small number of times. The rearrangement joins TRBV30 to TRBJ2-3; no definite D call. V shed 2 bases and J shed 4 bases, with 7 bases lying between them. The germline V gene encodes CDR1 GTSNPN and CDR2 SVGIG (reference sequence). There are 12 residues in the CDR3. Written as DNA, the CDR3 is TGTGCCTGGAGTCCAAGCGCAGATACGCAGTATTTT. Encoded protein: CAWSPSADTQYF.

This clonotype has a count of ten or more. This chain links TRBV3-1 with TRBJ2-7; 9 bases match TRBD2. The germline V gene encodes CDR1 LGHDT and CDR2 YNNKEL (reference sequence). The CDR3 has 15 amino acids. The junction had 7 bases not matched to a gene; V was cut back by 4 bases and J by 3 bases. This CDR3 reads CASSPLAGASYEQYF. CDR3 in DNA: TGTGCCAGCAGCCCTTTAGCGGGGGCTAGCTACGAGCAGTACTTC.

V is TRBV7-2 and J is TRBJ1-1, with 7 bases identical to TRBD1. Germline CDR1 is SGHTA and CDR2 is FQGNSA. V lost 7 bases and J lost 2; bases outside the gene matches: 7. The CDR3 loop spans 14 amino acids. Written as DNA, the CDR3 is TGTGCCAGCACCATCAGGGGGTACAACACTGAAGCTTTCTTT. This encodes CASTIRGYNTEAFF.